This TCR beta chain was captured by sequencing in a study of regulatory T cells in long-lasting Graves disease. Study-wide background: Graves' cases, newly diagnosed, had used antithyroid drugs under 3 months.

The study, taken as a whole, reports: Segments TRBV28, TRBJ1-2 and TRBJ2-5 showed preferential usage in persistent disease.

This CDR3 is 14 amino acids long. V shed 4 bases and J shed 2 bases, with 10 bases lying between them. From germline, CDR1 is MDHEN and CDR2 SYDVKM. Arm-PCR of CDR3 regions and iRepertoire HTBI primers were used to build TCR beta libraries. TCRdb reprocessed the multiplex PCR reads via MiXCR and lists one record per CDR3 protein. Found here are about 430,000 distinct CDR3 sequences, approximately 16% of them singletons; the top ten hold about 8%. This clonotype was seen at least ten times. Its target is not known. Regarding time point: newly diagnosed GD, antithyroid drugs for less than 3 months. The authors made the TCR library using RNA they extracted from PBMCs. These same data were also listed under a study on T cells in Graves' hyperthyroidism and ophthalmopathy. As that study records: The definition of stable Graves' hyperthyroidism was no ophthalmopathy progression within 18 months.

The source is a woman aged 40-49 years with Graves disease. The sample in question was peripheral blood mononuclear cells (PBMCs), obtained at new diagnosis, from a patient treated with antithyroid drugs. The chain is built from TRBV28 and TRBJ2-3, with D hard to call. The CDR3 spells CASSSAILTDTQYF. The CDR3 DNA sequence: TGTGCCAGCAGTTCCGCGATCCTCACAGATACGCAGTATTTT. The entire variable domain, with the rest obtained from reference TRBV28 and TRBJ2-3, is as follows: DVKVTQSSRYLVKRTGEKVFLECVQDMDHENMFWYRQDPGLGLRLIYFSYDVKMKEKGDIPEGYSVSREKKERFSLILESASTNQTSMYLCASSSAILTDTQYFGPGTRLTVL.